The entry below describes one TCR beta chain. The method was immunoSEQ multiplex PCR; TCRdb's version includes in-frame clones alone and lacks a portion of them. The profile covers approximately 11,000 clones, with about 89% appearing a single time and 25% to 35% taken by the ten largest. Treatment was busulfan-fludarabine conditioning, a marrow graft, and cyclophosphamide on days +3 and +4. The CDR3 runs 13 residues. J was trimmed by 5 bases and V by 5 bases; bases with no gene match: 5. Germline-derived CDR1 and CDR2 are MNHEY and SVGAGI. The data are from a study of T cells after posttransplantation cyclophosphamide.

The chain is built from TRBV6-5 and TRBJ1-2, with 7 bases fitting TRBD1. The sequence came from a young adult male patient who received an allogeneic stem cell transplant from a related donor, was CMV-positive, and had acute GVHD only. Some of the T cells might come from the graft donor. The specimen was CD4+ T cells sorted from PBMCs, collected after allogeneic stem cell transplant with posttransplant cyclophosphamide. In nucleotides, the CDR3 is TGTGCCAGCAGTGAGCGACAGGGTTATGGCTACACCTTC. This translates into CASSERQGYGYTF.